The entry below describes one T cell receptor beta chain. The data were taken from a study of shared clonotypes between healthy human individuals. Method: immunoSEQ multiplex PCR; TCRdb's copy keeps in-frame clones and lacks some. The sample includes about 870,000 clones, around 93% of them seen just once. The naive CD8 population came from CD45RO-negative cells selected for CCR7, without terminally differentiated effector memory CD45RA+ cells. The CDR3 runs to 14 residues. Between the trimmed V and J ends, which lost 5 bases and 5 bases, there was a span of 13 bases. Germline values: CDR1 MNHEY, CDR2 SVGAGI.

The chain links TRBV6-5 to TRBJ2-1, with unresolved D. Sequenced input: naive CD8+ T cells sorted from blood. This TCR came from a man aged 30-40 years in good health. Here the CDR3 reads CASSPLGGHNEQFF. The CDR3 DNA reads as TGTGCCAGCAGTCCACTTGGCGGCCACAATGAGCAGTTCTTC.